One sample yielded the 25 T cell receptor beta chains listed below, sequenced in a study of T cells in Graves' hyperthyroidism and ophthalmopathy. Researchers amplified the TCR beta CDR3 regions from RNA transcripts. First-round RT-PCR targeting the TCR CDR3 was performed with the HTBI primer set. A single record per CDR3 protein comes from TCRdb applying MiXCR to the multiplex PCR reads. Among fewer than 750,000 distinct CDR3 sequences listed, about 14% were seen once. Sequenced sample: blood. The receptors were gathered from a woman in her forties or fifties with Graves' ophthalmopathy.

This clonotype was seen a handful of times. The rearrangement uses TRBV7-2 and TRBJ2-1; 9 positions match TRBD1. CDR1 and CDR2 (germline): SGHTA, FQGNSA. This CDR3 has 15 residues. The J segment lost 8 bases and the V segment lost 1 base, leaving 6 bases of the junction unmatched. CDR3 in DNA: TGTGCCAGCAGCTTAGGACAGGGGGTAGGGGATGAGCAGTTCTTC. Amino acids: CASSLGQGVGDEQFF.

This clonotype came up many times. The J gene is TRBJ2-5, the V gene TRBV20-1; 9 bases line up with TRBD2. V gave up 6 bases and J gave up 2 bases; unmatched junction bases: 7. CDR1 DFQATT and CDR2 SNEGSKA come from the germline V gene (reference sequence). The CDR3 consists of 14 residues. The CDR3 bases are TGCAGTGCCGCGGGGGGGAGGGGGCAAGAGACCCAGTACTTC. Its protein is CSAAGGRGQETQYF.

CDR3 residues: CATSRGGTDTQYF. The CDR3 DNA sequence: TGTGCCACCAGCCGGGGGGGCACAGATACGCAGTATTTT. V and J are TRBV24-1 and TRBJ2-3; TRBD2 matches 7 bases. The CDR3 consists of 13 residues. Germline V lookup: CDR1 KGHDR, CDR2 SFDVKD. V dropped 7 bases and J dropped 1; count of bases not matched to a gene: 1.

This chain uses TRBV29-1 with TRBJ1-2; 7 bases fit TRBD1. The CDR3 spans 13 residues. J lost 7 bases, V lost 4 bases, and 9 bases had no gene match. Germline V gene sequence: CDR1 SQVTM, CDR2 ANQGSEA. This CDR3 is CSVGSTGSGGYTF. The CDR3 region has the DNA TGCAGCGTTGGTTCGACAGGGAGTGGTGGCTACACCTTC.

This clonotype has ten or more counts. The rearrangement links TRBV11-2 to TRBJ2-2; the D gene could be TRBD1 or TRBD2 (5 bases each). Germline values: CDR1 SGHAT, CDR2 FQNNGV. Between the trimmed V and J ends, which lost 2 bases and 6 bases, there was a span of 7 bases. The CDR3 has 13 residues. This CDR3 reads CASSLQGPGELFF. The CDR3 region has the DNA TGTGCCAGCAGCTTACAGGGACCCGGGGAGCTGTTTTTT.

This CDR3 is CATSRDGDRAYEQYF. In nucleotides, the CDR3 is TGTGCCACCAGCAGAGATGGGGACAGAGCCTACGAGCAGTACTTC. The chain uses TRBV15 and TRBJ2-7, with 7 bases lining up with TRBD1. Germline lookup yields CDR1 LNHNV and CDR2 YYDKDF (reference sequence). The ends lost 0 bases at V and 2 bases at J; junction bases unmatched: 4. The CDR3 has 15 amino acids.

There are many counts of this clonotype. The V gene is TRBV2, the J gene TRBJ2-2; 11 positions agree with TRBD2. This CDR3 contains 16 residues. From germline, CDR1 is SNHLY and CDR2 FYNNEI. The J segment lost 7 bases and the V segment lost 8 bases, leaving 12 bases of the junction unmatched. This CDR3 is CASGGLAGGPHGELFF. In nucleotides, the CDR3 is TGTGCCAGCGGAGGGTTAGCGGGAGGGCCGCACGGGGAGCTGTTTTTT.

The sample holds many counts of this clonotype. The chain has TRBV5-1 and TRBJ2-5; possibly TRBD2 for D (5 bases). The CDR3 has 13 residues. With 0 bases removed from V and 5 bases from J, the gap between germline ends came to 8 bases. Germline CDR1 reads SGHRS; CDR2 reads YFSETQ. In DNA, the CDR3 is TGCGCCAGCAGCTTGGGCGGGTACGAGACCCAGTACTTC. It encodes CASSLGGYETQYF.

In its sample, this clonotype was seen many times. This chain's CDR3 is CSTPRGVVYNEQFF. The CDR3 DNA reads TGCAGCACCCCAAGGGGAGTGGTCTACAATGAGCAGTTCTTC. The chain links TRBV29-1 to TRBJ2-1, with D perhaps matching TRBD1 or TRBD2 (5 bases each). Germline-derived CDR1 and CDR2 are SQVTM and ANQGSEA. The V end lost 8 bases, the J end lost 3 bases, and 17 bases lay between the germline ends. This CDR3 is built from 14 residues.

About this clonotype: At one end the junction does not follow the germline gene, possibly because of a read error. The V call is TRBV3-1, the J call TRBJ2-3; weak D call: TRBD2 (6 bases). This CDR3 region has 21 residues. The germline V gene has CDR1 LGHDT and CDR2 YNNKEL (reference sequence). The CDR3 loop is CANSQDYYSSGTQFQADTQYF. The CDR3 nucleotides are TGTGCCAACAGCCAAGATTATTATAGTTCCGGGACTCAGTTCCAGGCAGATACGCAGTATTTT.

The CDR3 reads CASRAGSVQPQHF. CDR3 DNA: TGTGCCAGCAGGGCAGGGTCCGTTCAGCCCCAGCATTTT. J is TRBJ1-5 and V is TRBV6-1; a possible D gene is TRBD1 (5 bases). The CDR3 sequence is 13 residues long. Trimming took 6 bases from V and 6 from J, leaving 12 bases between them. Looked up from germline, CDR1 is MNHNS and CDR2 is SASEGT.

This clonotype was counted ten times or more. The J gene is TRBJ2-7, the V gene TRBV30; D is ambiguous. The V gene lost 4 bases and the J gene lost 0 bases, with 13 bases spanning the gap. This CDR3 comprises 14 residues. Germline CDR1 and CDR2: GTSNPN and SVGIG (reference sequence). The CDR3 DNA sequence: TGTGCCTGGACCTGGGGTTCGGGCTCCTACGAGCAGTACTTC. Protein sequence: CAWTWGSGSYEQYF.

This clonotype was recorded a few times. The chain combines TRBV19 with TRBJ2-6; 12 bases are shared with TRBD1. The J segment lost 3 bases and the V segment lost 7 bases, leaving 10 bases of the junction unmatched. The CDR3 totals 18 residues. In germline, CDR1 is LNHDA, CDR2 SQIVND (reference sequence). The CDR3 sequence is CASTPRGQGAYGANVLTF. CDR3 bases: TGTGCCAGTACCCCCCGGGGACAGGGGGCATATGGGGCCAACGTCCTGACTTTC.

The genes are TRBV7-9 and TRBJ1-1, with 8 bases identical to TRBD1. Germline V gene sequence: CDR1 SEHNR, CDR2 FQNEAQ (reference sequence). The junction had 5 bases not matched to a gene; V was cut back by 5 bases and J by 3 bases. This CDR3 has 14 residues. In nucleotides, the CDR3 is TGTGCCAGCAGCGCCCGACAGGGGCACACTGAAGCTTTCTTT. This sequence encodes CASSARQGHTEAFF.

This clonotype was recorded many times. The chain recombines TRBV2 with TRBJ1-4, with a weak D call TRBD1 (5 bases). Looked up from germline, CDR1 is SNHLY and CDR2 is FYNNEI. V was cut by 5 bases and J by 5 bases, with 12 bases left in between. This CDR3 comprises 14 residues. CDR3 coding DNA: TGTGCCAGCAGTCCGGACACATCAAATGAAAAACTGTTTTTT. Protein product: CASSPDTSNEKLFF.

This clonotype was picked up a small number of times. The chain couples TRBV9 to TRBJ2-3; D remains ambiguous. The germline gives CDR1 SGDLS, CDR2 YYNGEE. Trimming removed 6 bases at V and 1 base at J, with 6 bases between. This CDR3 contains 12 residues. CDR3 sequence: CASKRGTDTQYF. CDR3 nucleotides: TGTGCCAGCAAAAGGGGCACAGATACGCAGTATTTT.

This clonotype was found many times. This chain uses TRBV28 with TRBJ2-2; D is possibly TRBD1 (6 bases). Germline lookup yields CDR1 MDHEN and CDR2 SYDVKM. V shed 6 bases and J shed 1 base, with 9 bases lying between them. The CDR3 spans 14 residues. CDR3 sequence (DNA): TGTGCCAGCAGCCGAGGGGGGAACACCGGGGAGCTGTTTTTT. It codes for CASSRGGNTGELFF.

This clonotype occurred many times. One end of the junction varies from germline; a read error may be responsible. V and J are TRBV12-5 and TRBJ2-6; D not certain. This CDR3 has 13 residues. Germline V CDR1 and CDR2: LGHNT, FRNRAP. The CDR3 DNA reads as TGTGCTAGTGGTTTTGCTGGCGCCAACGTCCTGACTTTC. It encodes CASGFAGANVLTF. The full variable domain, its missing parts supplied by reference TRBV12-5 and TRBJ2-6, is DARVTQTPRHKVTEMGQEVTMRCQPILGHNTVFWYRQTMMQGLELLAYFRNRAPLDDSGMPKDRFSAEMPDATLATLKIQPSEPRDSAVYFCASGFAGANVLTFGAGSRLTVL.

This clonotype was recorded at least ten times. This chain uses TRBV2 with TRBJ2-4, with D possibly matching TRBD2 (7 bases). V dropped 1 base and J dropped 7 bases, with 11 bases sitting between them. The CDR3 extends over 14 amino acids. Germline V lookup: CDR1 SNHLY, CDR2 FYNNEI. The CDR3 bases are TGTGCCAGCAGTGAAGGGACAGCGGGGAACATTCAGTACTTC. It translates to CASSEGTAGNIQYF.

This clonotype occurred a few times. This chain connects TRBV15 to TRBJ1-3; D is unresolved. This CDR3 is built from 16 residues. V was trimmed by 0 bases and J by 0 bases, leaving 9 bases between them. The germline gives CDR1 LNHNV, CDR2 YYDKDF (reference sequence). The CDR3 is CATSRELSLSGNTIYF. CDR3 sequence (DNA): TGTGCCACCAGCAGAGAGTTATCTCTCTCTGGAAACACCATATATTTT. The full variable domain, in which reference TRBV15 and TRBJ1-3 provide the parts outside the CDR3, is DAMVIQNPRYQVTQFGKPVTLSCSQTLNHNVMYWYQQKSSQAPKLLFHYYDKDFNNEADTPDNFQSRRPNTSFCFLDIRSPGLGDTAMYLCATSRELSLSGNTIYFGEGSWLTVV.

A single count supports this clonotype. CDR3 loop: CAPCTGWNTEAFF. The CDR3 DNA reads TGTGCCCCGTGTACGGGGTGGAACACTGAAGCTTTCTTT. The chain carries TRBV11-2 and TRBJ1-1; unclear D gene. The germline gives CDR1 SGHAT, CDR2 FQNNGV. V dropped 11 bases and J dropped 1 base, with 14 bases sitting between them. This CDR3 region has 13 residues.

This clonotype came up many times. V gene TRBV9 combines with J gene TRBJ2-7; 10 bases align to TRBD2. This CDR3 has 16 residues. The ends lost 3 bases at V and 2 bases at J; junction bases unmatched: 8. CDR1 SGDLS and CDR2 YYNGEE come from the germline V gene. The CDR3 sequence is CASSASWTSGTYEQYF. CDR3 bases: TGTGCCAGCAGCGCGAGTTGGACTAGCGGTACCTACGAGCAGTACTTC.

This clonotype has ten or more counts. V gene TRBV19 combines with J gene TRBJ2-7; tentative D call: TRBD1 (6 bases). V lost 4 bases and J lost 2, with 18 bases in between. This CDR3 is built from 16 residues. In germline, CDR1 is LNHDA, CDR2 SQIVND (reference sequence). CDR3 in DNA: TGTGCCAGTAGTAACCAAGCCACAAGGGGGACCTACGAGCAGTACTTC. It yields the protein CASSNQATRGTYEQYF.

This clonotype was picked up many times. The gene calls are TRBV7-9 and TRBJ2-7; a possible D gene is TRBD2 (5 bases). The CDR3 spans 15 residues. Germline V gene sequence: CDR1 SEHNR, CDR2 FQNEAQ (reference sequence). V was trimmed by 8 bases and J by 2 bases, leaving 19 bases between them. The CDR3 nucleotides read TGTGCCAGCCCTCCCCCCGGGGTGGGGACCTACGAGCAGTACTTC. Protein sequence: CASPPPGVGTYEQYF.

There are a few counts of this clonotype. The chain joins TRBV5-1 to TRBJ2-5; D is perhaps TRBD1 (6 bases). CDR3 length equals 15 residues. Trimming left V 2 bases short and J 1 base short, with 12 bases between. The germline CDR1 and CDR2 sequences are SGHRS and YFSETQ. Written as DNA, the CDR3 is TGCGCCAGCAGCTTAACAGGGCAGTTCCAAGAGACCCAGTACTTC. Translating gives CASSLTGQFQETQYF.